Listed below are T cell receptor beta chains from one sample, sequenced in a study of cytomegalovirus exposure and HLA in healthy donors. Sequenced by immunoSEQ multiplex PCR; TCRdb stores in-frame clones only, minus some. The sample carries roughly 150,000 clones, roughly 81% recorded once. Specimen: PBMCs. These receptors originate from a woman aged 18 to 35 in good health and CMV-seronegative. CDR3s include the opening cysteine and the closing phenylalanine or tryptophan. A D gene is named only where the DNA matches it firmly. Rows give clone size only sometimes, using once, few, many, or a class for an expanded clone.

V gene	clone size	D gene	J gene	CDR3 protein	CDR3 DNA
TRBV11-2	NA	NA	TRBJ1-2	CASSLGVNTGYGYTF	TGTGCCAGCAGCTTAGGTGTCAACACGGGGTATGGCTACACCTTC
TRBV7-3	NA	TRBD2	TRBJ2-1	CASSRTSGKGDEQFF	TGTGCCAGCAGTCGGACTAGCGGGAAAGGGGATGAGCAGTTCTTC
TRBV5-8	few	TRBD1	TRBJ2-7	CASSLVGTGADEQYF	TGTGCCAGCAGCTTGGTAGGTACAGGGGCCGACGAGCAGTACTTC
TRBV18	NA	TRBD2	TRBJ2-1	CASSPNGGDSYNEQFF	TGTGCCAGCTCACCGAATGGGGGGGACTCCTACAATGAGCAGTTCTTC
TRBV10-3	NA	TRBD2	TRBJ2-3	CAIGRGGSGLAASTDTQYF	TGTGCCATCGGTCGGGGCGGATCCGGACTAGCGGCTAGCACAGATACGCAGTATTTT
TRBV6-6	NA	TRBD2	TRBJ2-7	CASTPLAGNSYEQYF	TGTGCCAGCACTCCACTAGCGGGAAACTCCTACGAGCAGTACTTC
TRBV9	NA	TRBD1	TRBJ1-1	CASSLLQTGDEAFF	TGTGCCAGCAGCTTACTCCAGACAGGGGACGAAGCTTTCTTT
TRBV4-1	NA	NA	TRBJ1-2	CASSPSESGVYYGYTF	TGCGCCAGCAGCCCCTCCGAGTCGGGGGTTTACTATGGCTACACCTTC
TRBV28	NA	TRBD2	TRBJ2-3	CASSYPLGGLLHGTTDTQYF	TGTGCCAGCAGCTACCCGTTGGGAGGGCTTTTACATGGTACCACAGATACGCAGTATTTT
TRBV28	once	NA	TRBJ2-7	CASSLLAGGLLSYEQYF	TGTGCCAGCAGTTTATTGGCAGGGGGGTTACTCTCCTACGAGCAGTACTTC
TRBV6-5	NA	NA	TRBJ2-3	CASSYRTDGNTDTQYF	TGTGCCAGCAGTTACAGGACTGACGGAAACACAGATACGCAGTATTTT
TRBV7-9	NA	TRBD2	TRBJ2-1	CASSLPSGTSGRFPEQFF	TGTGCCAGCAGCTTACCTTCCGGGACTAGCGGGAGGTTTCCCGAGCAGTTCTTC
TRBV5-5	NA	NA	TRBJ2-1	CASSLRLAVGNEQFF	TGTGCCAGCAGCCTCAGGCTAGCCGTCGGTAATGAGCAGTTCTTC
TRBV5-1	NA	TRBD1	TRBJ1-2	CASSFTGGAGGYTF	TGCGCCAGCAGCTTCACAGGGGGCGCGGGTGGCTACACCTTC
TRBV25-1	NA	TRBD1	TRBJ1-4	CASSDPLTGAEKLFF	TGTGCCAGCAGTGACCCTTTGACAGGGGCTGAAAAACTGTTTTTT
TRBV30	NA	TRBD1	TRBJ2-5	CAWSPPGTGPGTQYF	TGTGCCTGGAGCCCCCCCGGGACAGGCCCGGGAACCCAGTACTTC
TRBV5-3	NA	TRBD1	TRBJ1-2	CARSWDRSLSNYGYTF	TGTGCCAGAAGTTGGGACAGGAGCCTTTCTAACTATGGCTACACCTTC
TRBV28	once	TRBD2	TRBJ2-7	CASSVFSGSGYEQYF	TGTGCCAGCAGCGTCTTTAGCGGGAGCGGCTACGAGCAGTACTTC
TRBV2	NA	NA	TRBJ2-3	CASSEGTIYFTDTQYF	TGTGCCAGCAGTGAAGGAACGATTTACTTCACAGATACGCAGTATTTT
TRBV7-6	NA	TRBD2	TRBJ2-5	CASSLARGTFLETQYF	TGTGCCAGCAGCTTAGCGCGGGGGACCTTTTTAGAGACCCAGTACTTC
TRBV13	NA	NA	TRBJ2-1	CASSFNAGVGNEQFF	TGTGCCAGCAGCTTTAACGCCGGGGTGGGGAATGAGCAGTTCTTC
TRBV5-1	NA	NA	TRBJ1-3	CASSLAGGMAGNTIYF	TGCGCCAGCAGCTTGGCGGGGGGAATGGCTGGAAACACCATATATTTT
TRBV11-3	NA	NA	TRBJ2-3	CASSSRGGTDTQYF	TGTGCCAGCAGCTCGCGGGGAGGCACAGATACGCAGTATTTT
TRBV6-5	NA	TRBD2	TRBJ2-7	CASSRPSGASYEQYF	TGTGCCAGCAGCCGTCCTAGCGGGGCGTCCTACGAGCAGTACTTC
TRBV7-2	NA	NA	TRBJ1-6	CASSGQPDSPLHF	TGTGCCAGCAGCGGACAGCCTGATTCACCCCTCCACTTT
TRBV19	few	TRBD1	TRBJ1-1	CASSISVGGAEAFF	TGTGCCAGTAGTATTAGTGTAGGGGGCGCAGAAGCTTTCTTT
TRBV29-1	NA	NA	TRBJ2-7	CSVEDVTAGAYEQYF	TGCAGCGTTGAAGATGTAACCGCCGGAGCCTACGAGCAGTACTTC
TRBV18	NA	TRBD1	TRBJ2-5	CASSPLDRVGETQYF	TGTGCCAGCTCACCACTGGACAGGGTGGGGGAGACCCAGTACTTC
TRBV10-1	NA	NA	TRBJ1-4	CASSDGNNEKLFF	TGCGCCAGCAGTGACGGGAATAATGAAAAACTGTTTTTT
TRBV4-2	NA	NA	TRBJ1-2	CASSPTPGNRLYNGYTF	TGTGCCAGCAGCCCGACCCCGGGTAACAGGCTTTATAATGGCTACACCTTC
TRBV6-1	NA	TRBD1	TRBJ2-3	CASSDRGPTDTQYF	TGTGCCAGCAGTGATAGGGGGCCGACAGATACGCAGTATTTT
TRBV5-1	NA	TRBD1	TRBJ2-1	CASSSGQRSREQFF	TGCGCCAGCAGCTCGGGACAGCGGTCCCGCGAGCAGTTCTTC
TRBV7-6	NA	TRBD1	TRBJ2-2	CASSPGTGRTGELFF	TGTGCCAGCAGCCCAGGGACAGGGCGGACCGGGGAGCTGTTTTTT
TRBV7-2	NA	NA	TRBJ2-1	CASSPRPGYNEQFF	TGTGCCAGCAGCCCCCGTCCGGGTTACAATGAGCAGTTCTTC
TRBV2	few	NA	TRBJ1-6	CASRQQANNNSPLHF	TGTGCCAGCAGACAGCAGGCTAATAATAATTCACCCCTCCACTTT
TRBV9	once	NA	TRBJ2-5	CASSPGGNAPLETQYF	TGTGCCAGCAGCCCCGGGGGAAACGCTCCCCTCGAGACCCAGTACTTC
TRBV10-2	NA	NA	TRBJ2-1	CASSESIGRGEQFF	TGCGCCAGCAGTGAGTCGATCGGTCGAGGTGAGCAGTTCTTC
TRBV11-2	NA	NA	TRBJ2-7	CASSSRQPTQRLLPHEQYF	TGTGCCAGCAGCTCCAGGCAACCTACACAAAGGTTATTGCCCCACGAGCAGTACTTC
TRBV30	NA	NA	TRBJ2-5	CAWSLILGPPQETQYF	TGTGCCTGGAGCCTAATTCTAGGCCCCCCCCAAGAGACCCAGTACTTC
TRBV28	NA	NA	TRBJ1-2	CASRAQDLDANYGYTF	TGTGCCAGCAGAGCACAGGATTTGGATGCTAACTATGGCTACACCTTC
TRBV19	NA	NA	TRBJ1-5	CASSIGTPHQPQHF	TGTGCCAGTAGTATCGGGACACCTCATCAGCCCCAGCATTTT
TRBV7-2	NA	NA	TRBJ2-7	CASQEGFLGEQYF	TGTGCCAGTCAGGAGGGCTTCTTAGGCGAGCAGTACTTC
TRBV29-1	NA	NA	TRBJ2-3	CSVGGASETSTDTQYF	TGCAGCGTGGGGGGGGCATCCGAAACTAGCACAGATACGCAGTATTTT
TRBV2	NA	NA	TRBJ1-2	CASTQTYYGYTF	TGTGCCAGCACCCAGACTTACTATGGCTACACCTTC
TRBV18	NA	TRBD1	TRBJ2-5	CASSPPTGGRETQYF	TGTGCCAGCTCACCGCCGACAGGGGGCAGGGAGACCCAGTACTTC
TRBV5-1	few	TRBD2	TRBJ2-2	CASSERGGLNGELFF	TGCGCCAGCAGCGAGCGGGGGGGCCTGAACGGGGAGCTGTTTTTT
TRBV7-8	NA	NA	TRBJ2-4	CASSLEGGQQNIQYF	TGTGCCAGCAGCTTAGAAGGGGGACAACAAAACATTCAGTACTTC
TRBV7-9	NA	TRBD2	TRBJ2-7	CASSLSQGGVTYEQYF	TGTGCCAGCAGCTTATCTCAGGGAGGGGTGACCTACGAGCAGTACTTC
TRBV11-2	many	TRBD1	TRBJ2-5	CASSYRGQETQYF	TGTGCCAGCAGCTACAGGGGGCAAGAGACCCAGTACTTC
TRBV5-6	NA	NA	TRBJ2-6	CASSLGLAGANVLTF	TGCGCCAGCAGCTTAGGACTGGCAGGGGCCAACGTCCTGACTTTC
TRBV27	NA	TRBD1	TRBJ2-2	CASRPTQGAGELFF	TGTGCCAGCAGACCTACGCAGGGGGCGGGGGAGCTGTTTTTT
TRBV30	NA	NA	TRBJ1-1	CAWAEKNTEAFF	TGTGCCTGGGCTGAGAAGAACACTGAAGCTTTCTTT
TRBV29-1	NA	NA	TRBJ2-2	CSVAEGAGHTGELFF	TGCAGCGTTGCGGAAGGGGCAGGACACACCGGGGAGCTGTTTTTT
TRBV19	NA	NA	TRBJ1-5	CASSRGGSNQPQHF	TGTGCCAGTAGCCGGGGGGGAAGCAATCAGCCCCAGCATTTT
TRBV30	once	NA	TRBJ1-1	CAWRTELNTEAFF	TGTGCCTGGCGGACAGAGTTGAACACTGAAGCTTTCTTT
TRBV5-1	NA	NA	TRBJ2-7	CASRPGRAYEQYF	TGCGCCAGCCGACCCGGCAGGGCGTACGAGCAGTACTTC
TRBV28	NA	NA	TRBJ2-7	CASSLGRPPRNEQYF	TGTGCCAGCAGTCTTGGCCGGCCACCTAGGAACGAGCAGTACTTC
TRBV6-5	once	NA	TRBJ1-5	CASSQGHSRRPQHF	TGTGCCAGCAGCCAAGGACACAGCCGGAGGCCCCAGCATTTT
TRBV7-2	NA	TRBD1	TRBJ2-4	CASSLGQGAGNIQYF	TGTGCCAGCAGCTTAGGACAGGGGGCGGGTAACATTCAGTACTTC